A single sample gave rise to the 22 T cell receptor beta chains below, sequenced in a study of blood T cells in healthy people across ages. PCR was performed a second time for about 7 to 12 cycles using a sample-barcoded 5' primer and a J-beta primer mix. Each CDR3 protein is one row after TCRdb ran MiXCR on the 5' RACE reads. The table shows over 1,200,000 distinct CDR3 sequences, with around 59% occurring only once. Material for sequencing was blood. All receptors come from a man younger than 35 in good health.

This chain links TRBV20-1 with TRBJ2-3; possibly TRBD1 or TRBD2 for D (7 bases each). CDR1 is DFQATT, CDR2 SNEGSKA, per germline (reference sequence). This CDR3 comprises 14 residues. Trimming stripped 6 bases from V and 3 bases from J, with 16 bases between. Here the CDR3 reads CSAPDREGTDTQYF. CDR3 DNA: TGCAGTGCGCCCGACAGGGAGGGGACAGATACGCAGTATTTT.

The chain couples TRBV5-1 to TRBJ2-3; no definite D call. The germline CDR1 and CDR2 sequences are SGHRS and YFSETQ. The CDR3 totals 14 residues. V lost 5 bases and J lost 1, with 11 bases in between. CDR3 loop: CASRGYEGTDTQYF. The CDR3 DNA follows: TGCGCCAGCAGAGGGTACGAGGGCACAGATACGCAGTATTTT.

CDR3 residues: CASSQEAVGYEQYF. The CDR3 DNA follows: TGCGCCAGCAGCCAAGAGGCGGTAGGCTACGAGCAGTACTTC. The chain joins TRBV4-3 to TRBJ2-7; D remains ambiguous. The V end was cut by 0 bases, the J end by 3 bases, with 9 bases between. This CDR3 is 14 amino acids long. Germline CDR1 and CDR2: LGHNA and YSLEER.

The V and J genes are TRBV28 and TRBJ2-1; D remains ambiguous. The DNA end lines up better with TRBJ2-7; the J call may be wrong. The germline gives CDR1 MDHEN, CDR2 SYDVKM. The CDR3 extends over 13 amino acids. CDR3 amino acids: CASTRNIGYEQYF. The CDR3 DNA sequence: TGTGCCAGCACTAGGAATATAGGGTACGAGCAGTACTTC.

The chain joins TRBV29-1 to TRBJ2-1; TRBD2 matches 13 bases. Germline CDR1 and CDR2: SQVTM and ANQGSEA. CDR3 length: 14 residues. With 8 bases clipped from V and 8 bases from J, the junction kept 9 bases outside the gene matches. CDR3 coding DNA: TGCAGCTCTGGACTAGCGGGAGTTCCCCATGAGCAGTTCTTC. Translation: CSSGLAGVPHEQFF.

The chain couples TRBV5-1 to TRBJ1-3; maybe TRBD1 (5 bases). This CDR3 has 14 amino acids. CDR1 and CDR2 (germline): SGHRS, YFSETQ. V lost 3 bases and J 4 bases, leaving 11 bases between the germline ends. For the CDR3, the DNA is TGCGCCAGCAGCTCTGGGACGGGAGGAAACACCATATATTTT. Translation gives CASSSGTGGNTIYF.

This chain links TRBV13 with TRBJ2-4; the D is unclear. The J call could be wrong; TRBJ2-7 is a better fit for the DNA end. The CDR3 is 15 amino acids. The germline CDR1 and CDR2 sequences are PRHDT and FYEKMQ (reference sequence). The CDR3 nucleotides read TGTGCCAGCAGCTTCGGCGGCAGGACCTCCTACGAGCAGTACTTC. This encodes CASSFGGRTSYEQYF.

V usage is TRBV21-1 and J usage is TRBJ2-7; no check of the table's D call, TRBD1, against the DNA was made. TRBV21-1 has pseudogene status. This CDR3 spans 16 amino acids. The CDR3 DNA is TGTGCCAGCAGCTCCACGGAGAGGGGTAGCTCCTACGAGCAGTACTTC. Residues: CASSSTERGSSYEQYF.

The chain couples TRBV3-1 to TRBJ2-5, with D maybe TRBD2 (5 bases). The CDR3 is 15 amino acids. Between the trimmed V and J ends, which lost 2 bases and 4 bases, there was a span of 14 bases. Germline V CDR1 and CDR2: LGHDT, YNNKEL (reference sequence). CDR3 coding DNA: TGTGCCAGCAGCCAAACCGGCGCAGGAGGAGAGACCCAGTACTTC. Translated, it gives CASSQTGAGGETQYF.

The chain carries TRBV4-1 and TRBJ2-7; TRBD2 is a possible D gene (5 bases). Between the trimmed V and J ends, which lost 2 bases and 2 bases, there was a span of 10 bases. The CDR3 is 14 amino acids. Germline-derived CDR1 and CDR2 are MGHRA and YSYEKL. The CDR3: CASSQSDGAYEQYF. The CDR3 DNA is TGCGCCAGCAGCCAAAGTGACGGGGCCTACGAGCAGTACTTC.

This clonotype was seen once. The CDR3 sequence is CATSLGSDNSPLHF. For the CDR3, the DNA is TGTGCCACCTCCCTAGGTTCGGATAATTCACCCCTCCACTTT. The chain has TRBV6-6 and TRBJ1-6, with D hard to call. The V end lost 10 bases, the J end lost 5 bases, and 15 bases lay between the germline ends. Germline lookup yields CDR1 MNHNY and CDR2 SVGAGI (reference sequence). The CDR3 is 14 residues long.

The chain joins TRBV11-2 to TRBJ2-2, with 8 bases fitting TRBD1. The CDR3 is made up of 13 amino acids. The germline V gene encodes CDR1 SGHAT and CDR2 FQNNGV. The V segment lost 11 bases and the J segment 1 base; nucleotides outside the gene matches: 3. The CDR3 loop reads CAGQGQNTGELFF. Written as DNA, the CDR3 is TGTGCCGGACAGGGACAGAACACCGGGGAGCTGTTTTTT.

The genes are TRBV5-1 and TRBJ2-7; D is ambiguous. This CDR3 has 15 amino acids. Trimming took off 3 bases at V and 7 bases at J, with 20 bases between the two ends. Germline V gene sequence: CDR1 SGHRS, CDR2 YFSETQ. CDR3 coding DNA: TGCGCCAGCAGCTACGGGCCAGCCTCTGAGTCGGAGCAGTACTTC. It is translated as CASSYGPASESEQYF.

The chain combines TRBV29-1 with TRBJ1-1, with 7 bases matching TRBD1. V trimming: 0 bases; J trimming: 5 bases; junction bases outside the gene matches: 15. Germline V CDR1 and CDR2: SQVTM, ANQGSEA. The CDR3 sequence is 17 residues long. CDR3 region: CSVEDRRVGPQGTEAFF. The CDR3 DNA reads as TGCAGCGTTGAAGATCGCAGGGTAGGGCCACAGGGGACTGAAGCTTTCTTT.

The chain couples TRBV3-1 to TRBJ2-7, with D perhaps TRBD2 (5 bases). Germline assignment: CDR1 LGHDT and CDR2 YNNKEL (reference sequence). Trimming shortened V by 4 bases and J by 9 bases, and 19 bases separated the two germline ends. The CDR3 is 14 residues long. The CDR3 here is CASSPQSGGPGQYF. DNA of the CDR3: TGTGCCAGCAGCCCTCAGTCAGGAGGTCCCGGGCAGTACTTC.

This chain joins TRBV29-1 and TRBJ2-7; 8 bases line up with TRBD2. The V gene end was trimmed by 7 bases and the J gene end by 3 bases; junction bases not matched to a gene: 8. Germline V gene data show CDR1 as SQVTM and CDR2 as ANQGSEA. This CDR3 comprises 13 residues. This chain's CDR3 is CSAAPGGVYEQYF. Written as DNA, the CDR3 is TGCAGCGCAGCACCGGGGGGGGTCTACGAGCAGTACTTC.

This clonotype has more than one count but fewer than ten. The chain uses TRBV7-2 and TRBJ1-2; D call uncertain. Trimming cost V 4 bases and J 1 base, with 10 bases left between them. The CDR3 covers 14 residues. CDR1 is SGHTA and CDR2 is FQGNSA in the germline V gene. CDR3 DNA sequence: TGTGCCAGCAGCTCCCAGTACAGTAACTATGGCTACACCTTC. Protein product: CASSSQYSNYGYTF.

J is TRBJ2-5 and V is TRBV24-1; TRBD1 matches 7 bases. V trimming: 5 bases; J trimming: 5 bases; junction bases outside the gene matches: 10. Per germline, CDR1 KGHDR and CDR2 SFDVKD. This CDR3 has 15 residues. The CDR3 DNA is TGTGCCACCAGTGGCCGACAGGGTGCCTTGGAGACCCAGTACTTC. This encodes CATSGRQGALETQYF.

V gene TRBV25-1 combines with J gene TRBJ1-1; no clear D. The CDR3 totals 15 residues. The germline V gene encodes CDR1 MGHDK and CDR2 SYGVNS. V was trimmed by 0 bases and J by 6 bases, leaving 14 bases between them. The CDR3 DNA is TGTGCCAGCAGTGAATATGAGGGTATCTGGTCTGAAGCTTTCTTT. Its translation: CASSEYEGIWSEAFF.

This chain links TRBV7-9 with TRBJ2-7; perhaps TRBD2 as D (6 bases). Germline V gene data show CDR1 as SEHNR and CDR2 as FQNEAQ (reference sequence). The length of the CDR3 is 15 residues. The V gene lost 3 bases and the J gene lost 1 base, with 13 bases spanning the gap. The CDR3 nucleotides read TGTGCCAGCAGCTTGTCCAGGGACTTTTCCTACGAGCAGTACTTC. Its translation is CASSLSRDFSYEQYF.

J is TRBJ1-2 and V is TRBV7-9; D is uncertain. V gave up 1 base and J gave up 7 bases, with 13 bases separating them. There are 14 residues in the CDR3. CDR1 and CDR2 from the germline V gene are SEHNR and FQNEAQ (reference sequence). The CDR3 nucleotides read TGTGCCAGCAGCTTAGTCGTTTCAGAACGTGGCTACACCTTC. This encodes CASSLVVSERGYTF. The full variable domain, completed using reference TRBV7-9 and TRBJ1-2, is DTGVSQNPRHKITKRGQNVTFRCDPISEHNRLYWYRQTLGQGPEFLTYFQNEAQLEKSRLLSDRFSAERPKGSFSTLEIQRTEQGDSAMYLCASSLVVSERGYTFGSGTRLTVV.

V usage is TRBV5-6 and J usage is TRBJ1-4; D is possibly TRBD1 (5 bases). V was trimmed by 4 bases and J by 0 bases, leaving 16 bases between them. The CDR3 extends over 17 amino acids. CDR1 is SGHDT, CDR2 YYEEEE, per germline. The CDR3 DNA reads as TGTGCCAGCAGCCCGGGGGTGGGGGTCGCAACTAATGAAAAACTGTTTTTT. It translates to CASSPGVGVATNEKLFF.